Below, 18 T cell receptor beta chains from the same sample are listed, as sequenced in a study of cytomegalovirus exposure and HLA in healthy donors. In the PCR, 60 Vbeta and 13 Jbeta primers were used. The repertoire was sequenced with immunoSEQ multiplex PCR; TCRdb's copy has only in-frame clones and lacks some. The sample yields tens of thousands of clones, about 60% seen once. Sample: PBMCs. These receptors originate from a woman in her forties or fifties in good health and CMV-seronegative.

The chain recombines TRBV7-3 with TRBJ1-3; 7 bases map to TRBD1. The CDR3 has 16 amino acids. CDR1 is SGHTA and CDR2 is FQGTGA in the germline V gene. V shed 5 bases and J 0 bases; nucleotides not matched to a gene: 7. CDR3 in amino acids: CASSPTGEPSGNTIYF. CDR3 bases: TGTGCCAGCAGCCCTACAGGGGAACCCTCTGGAAACACCATATATTTT.

The V call is TRBV4-1, the J call TRBJ2-7; D might be TRBD1 (6 bases). V lost 0 bases and J 5 bases, leaving 20 bases between the germline ends. The CDR3 totals 17 residues. CDR1 and CDR2 (germline): MGHRA, YSYEKL. The CDR3 reads CASSQDSVSGGSNEQYF. CDR3 nucleotides: TGCGCCAGCAGCCAAGATTCGGTTTCTGGGGGCAGCAACGAGCAGTACTTC.

A single count supports this clone. The V gene is TRBV7-2, the J gene TRBJ1-2; maybe TRBD1 (6 bases). Germline values: CDR1 SGHTA, CDR2 FQGNSA. The V end lost 5 bases, the J end lost 5 bases, and 15 bases lay between the germline ends. The CDR3 is 14 residues long. The CDR3 region has the DNA TGTGCCAGCAGCCCGGGACAACGGATGTATGGCTACACCTTC. It is translated as CASSPGQRMYGYTF.

This clone has a single count. In DNA form, the CDR3 reads TGTGCCTGGAGTATCGTAATCTACACTGAAGCTTTCTTT. Translating gives CAWSIVIYTEAFF. The chain couples TRBV30 to TRBJ1-1; unclear D gene. V lost 2 bases and J 3 bases, leaving 10 bases between the germline ends. The V gene's germline CDR1 is GTSNPN and CDR2 SVGIG (reference sequence). The CDR3 loop spans 13 amino acids.

The chain employs TRBV5-1 and TRBJ2-7; TRBD1 might be the D (5 bases). The CDR3 has 14 residues. Trimming removed 2 bases at V and 5 bases at J, with 14 bases between. Germline CDR1 reads SGHRS; CDR2 reads YFSETQ. The CDR3 spells CASSLITGSDEQYF. For the CDR3, the DNA is TGCGCCAGCAGCTTAATTACAGGTTCTGACGAGCAGTACTTC.

The CDR3 sequence is CASSLGGDEQFF. CDR3 in DNA: TGTGCCAGCAGCTTAGGAGGGGATGAGCAGTTCTTC. The chain links TRBV7-3 to TRBJ2-1; D possibly corresponds to TRBD2 (6 bases). The V gene's germline CDR1 is SGHTA and CDR2 FQGTGA. The CDR3 extends over 12 amino acids. Trimming pared 2 bases from V and 8 bases from J, leaving 7 bases between.

The chain is built from TRBV7-2 and TRBJ1-4; no clear D gene. This CDR3 has 15 residues. CDR1 SGHTA and CDR2 FQGNSA come from the germline V gene. V lost 3 bases to trimming and J lost 6 bases, with 14 bases between them. The CDR3 DNA reads as TGTGCCAGCAGCTTGTTCGGTCTGGGCGATGAAAAACTGTTTTTT. It encodes CASSLFGLGDEKLFF.

This clone was observed a few times. The rearrangement joins TRBV15 to TRBJ2-2; a possible D gene is TRBD1 (5 bases). V lost 0 bases, J lost 2 bases, and 10 bases lay in between. The CDR3 spans 16 residues. The V gene's germline CDR1 is LNHNV and CDR2 YYDKDF (reference sequence). The CDR3 region has the DNA TGTGCCACCAGCAGAGATCCAGACAGTAACACCGGGGAGCTGTTTTTT. Amino acid sequence: CATSRDPDSNTGELFF.

This clone was detected only a few times. The V and J genes are TRBV30 and TRBJ2-3, with D possibly TRBD1 on 6 matching bases. Trimming cost V 5 bases and J 14 bases, with 17 bases left between them. Germline CDR1 GTSNPN, CDR2 SVGIG (reference sequence). CDR3 length equals 11 residues. The CDR3 bases are TGTGCCTGGGACCGCACAGGGACATCGTATTTT. This encodes CAWDRTGTSYF.

The chain links TRBV10-3 to TRBJ2-7; D not certain. CDR1 and CDR2 from the germline V gene are ENHRY and SYGVKD. The CDR3 runs 14 residues. Deletions cut 3 bases from V and 0 bases from J, with 9 bases between. In nucleotides, the CDR3 is TGTGCCATCAGTGACAGGCAAAGCTCCTACGAGCAGTACTTC. This translates into CAISDRQSSYEQYF.

The chain employs TRBV4-3 and TRBJ2-7, with D possibly TRBD2 on 7 matching bases. CDR1 and CDR2 from the germline V gene are LGHNA and YSLEER. Trimming left V 4 bases short and J 5 bases short, with 15 bases between. The CDR3 length is 14 residues. The CDR3: CASSPRGRGDEQYF. For the CDR3, the DNA is TGCGCCAGCAGCCCCAGGGGCCGGGGGGACGAGCAGTACTTC.

This chain links TRBV4-2 with TRBJ1-4, with D unresolved. V was trimmed by 0 bases and J by 5 bases, leaving 10 bases between them. Germline V gene sequence: CDR1 LGHNA, CDR2 YNFKEQ. The CDR3 extends over 15 amino acids. CDR3 amino acids: CASSQEIRRNEKLFF. The CDR3 region has the DNA TGTGCCAGCAGCCAAGAGATTAGAAGAAATGAAAAACTGTTTTTT.

V and J are TRBV28 and TRBJ1-2, with unresolved D. V lost 6 bases and J lost 3, with 17 bases in between. Germline CDR1 and CDR2: MDHEN and SYDVKM. The CDR3 is 15 amino acids. CDR3 sequence reads: CASRGSGSSDYGYTF. CDR3 nucleotide sequence: TGTGCCAGCAGGGGGTCTGGCAGTAGCGACTATGGCTACACCTTC.

The V call is TRBV18, the J call TRBJ2-1; the match to TRBD1 covers 10 bases. The V and J ends lost 2 bases and 5 bases, in that order; junction bases with no gene match: 6. CDR1 and CDR2 (germline): KGHSH, LQKENI. This CDR3 contains 16 residues. CDR3 in amino acids: CASSPVLGTGDNEQFF. The CDR3 bases are TGTGCCAGCTCACCAGTTTTGGGGACAGGGGACAATGAGCAGTTCTTC.

The gene calls are TRBV28 and TRBJ2-7, with 9 bases fitting TRBD2. The CDR3 spans 14 residues. Germline loops: CDR1 MDHEN, CDR2 SYDVKM. Unmatched junction bases numbered 7, after V lost 6 bases and J lost 4 bases. In DNA, the CDR3 is TGTGCCAGCAGCCCCGTAGCGGGAGCGTACGAGCAGTACTTC. This encodes CASSPVAGAYEQYF. Supplemented by reference TRBV28 and TRBJ2-7, the full variable domain reads DVKVTQSSRYLVKRTGEKVFLECVQDMDHENMFWYRQDPGLGLRLIYFSYDVKMKEKGDIPEGYSVSREKKERFSLILESASTNQTSMYLCASSPVAGAYEQYFGPGTRLTVT.

The V gene is TRBV19, the J gene TRBJ1-5, with 9 bases that match TRBD1. Trimming cost V 8 bases and J 3 bases; bases outside gene matches: 14. The CDR3 is 17 residues long. Germline V gives CDR1 LNHDA, CDR2 SQIVND (reference sequence). The CDR3 coding sequence is TGTGCCAGTCGTCCCGGGACAGGGAACGGGGACAATCAGCCCCAGCATTTT. It specifies CASRPGTGNGDNQPQHF. The full variable domain, completed using reference TRBV19 and TRBJ1-5, is DGGITQSPKYLFRKEGQNVTLSCEQNLNHDAMYWYRQDPGQGLRLIYYSQIVNDFQKGDIAEGYSVSREKKESFPLTVTSAQKNPTAFYLCASRPGTGNGDNQPQHFGDGTRLSIL.

The V call is TRBV9, the J call TRBJ2-7; D gene ambiguous. The V gene lost 0 bases and the J gene lost 0 bases, with 7 bases spanning the gap. Germline V gene lookup returns CDR1 SGDLS and CDR2 YYNGEE. The CDR3 has 14 amino acids. The CDR3 DNA follows: TGTGCCAGCAGCGTAGTGGGCAGCTCCTACGAGCAGTACTTC. As protein: CASSVVGSSYEQYF.

This chain uses TRBV5-1 with TRBJ1-4; 7 bases align to TRBD1. This CDR3 spans 14 amino acids. J was trimmed by 3 bases and V by 3 bases; bases with no gene match: 2. Germline lookup yields CDR1 SGHRS and CDR2 YFSETQ. The CDR3 loop reads CASSSGTANEKLFF. In DNA form, the CDR3 reads TGCGCCAGCAGCTCCGGGACAGCTAATGAAAAACTGTTTTTT.